Below, one T cell receptor (beta chain) is given with its context. Its antigen is undetermined. The CDR3 length is 14 residues. Germline CDR1 and CDR2: LGHDT and YNNKEL (reference sequence). V lost 4 bases to trimming and J lost 2 bases; unmatched junction nucleotides: 3. The data stem from a study of T cell responses to AZD1222 COVID-19 vaccine. Whole-study findings and limits: At baseline, just five or six AZD1222 recipients tested seropositive. Donors were mostly white British, more females; clonal diversity possibly underestimated. The peak T cell response came first, and repertoires were sampled only after it.

Second-dose intervals near 4 or 12 weeks were combined. Profiling relied on immunoSEQ multiplex PCR, and the TCRdb table lists in-frame clones only, not all of them. The sample lists 85,000 to 100,000 clones; roughly 92% were seen once. The sample here was peripheral blood, taken 28 days after the second AZD1222 dose. This sequence joins TRBV3-1 (or the pseudogene TRBV3-2) and TRBJ1-1; 8 positions match TRBD1. This TCR derives from an adult who received the AZD1222 COVID-19 vaccine. For the CDR3, the DNA is TGTGCCAGCAGCCTGACAGGGGCCAACACTGAAGCTTTCTTT. Translation: CASSLTGANTEAFF.